This passage covers 18 T cell receptor beta chains from one sample sequenced in a study of blood T cell repertoires in COVID-19. The protocol was immunoSEQ multiplex PCR, while the TCRdb copy is restricted to in-frame clones and leaves out a portion. The data contain 200,000 or so clones, roughly 79% of them singletons. The sample consisted of peripheral blood. These receptors originate from a man aged 60-69 years with active or convalescent COVID-19.

This clone showed up just once. This rearrangement joins TRBV5-5 to TRBJ2-2; a possible D gene is TRBD2 (7 bases). Trimming stripped 4 bases from V and 5 bases from J, with 12 bases between. CDR3 length: 14 amino acids. CDR1 is SGHKS and CDR2 is YYEKEE in the germline V gene (reference sequence). CDR3 nucleotide sequence: TGTGCCAGCAGCGCGGGGGCGGTAACCGGGGAGCTGTTTTTT. Protein product: CASSAGAVTGELFF.

V is TRBV6-1 and J is TRBJ1-4; maybe TRBD1 (5 bases). The CDR3 contains 15 residues. Germline-derived CDR1 and CDR2 are MNHNS and SASEGT. Trimming stripped 1 base from V and 7 bases from J, with 13 bases between. The CDR3 region has the DNA TGTGCCAGCAGTGAAGTGGGGGGGGTCAGTGAAAAACTGTTTTTT. Translated, it gives CASSEVGGVSEKLFF.

The chain recombines TRBV11-2 with TRBJ2-1; 7 bases fit TRBD2. The V and J ends lost 10 bases and 0 bases, in that order; junction bases with no gene match: 6. CDR3 length: 14 amino acids. Germline V gene data show CDR1 as SGHAT and CDR2 as FQNNGV. DNA for the CDR3: TGTGCCACCATGCCTAGCGGCTCCTACAATGAGCAGTTCTTC. Protein sequence: CATMPSGSYNEQFF. The variable domain in full, completed from reference TRBV11-2 and TRBJ2-1, reads EAGVAQSPRYKIIEKRQSVAFWCNPISGHATLYWYQQILGQGPKLLIQFQNNGVVDDSQLPKDRFSAERLKGVDSTLKIQPAKLEDSAVYLCATMPSGSYNEQFFGPGTRLTVL.

The rearrangement links TRBV27 to TRBJ1-2, with D tentatively TRBD1 (5 bases). This CDR3 region has 14 residues. In germline, CDR1 is MNHEY, CDR2 SMNVEV (reference sequence). Trimming left V 6 bases short and J 2 bases short, with 13 bases between. In DNA form, the CDR3 reads TGTGCCAGCAGCCCAAATACAGGAAACTATGGCTACACCTTC. Amino acid sequence: CASSPNTGNYGYTF.

The J gene is TRBJ2-1, the V gene TRBV7-9; 8 nucleotides align to TRBD2. Per the germline V gene, CDR1 is SEHNR and CDR2 is FQNEAQ (reference sequence). The CDR3 spans 15 residues. With 5 bases clipped from V and 8 bases from J, the junction kept 11 bases outside the gene matches. The CDR3 sequence is CASSREGVPRDEQFF. The CDR3 DNA reads as TGTGCCAGCAGCCGGGAGGGGGTCCCACGGGATGAGCAGTTCTTC.

This clone was detected a few times. The chain has TRBV28 and TRBJ1-2; D remains unclear. V dropped 11 bases and J dropped 3 bases, with 13 bases sitting between them. CDR1 is MDHEN, CDR2 SYDVKM, per germline. This CDR3 is 12 amino acids long. The DNA of the CDR3 is TGTGCCTCAACAAGGGAGGACTATGGCTACACCTTC. Its protein is CASTREDYGYTF.

The chain carries TRBV3-1 (or the pseudogene TRBV3-2) and TRBJ2-2, with 13 bases fitting TRBD2. This CDR3 contains 19 residues. With 2 bases clipped from V and 6 bases from J, the junction kept 12 bases outside the gene matches. Per germline, CDR1 LGHDT and CDR2 YNNKEL (reference sequence). The CDR3 is CASSQYPGLAGKWAGELFF. In nucleotides, the CDR3 is TGTGCCAGCAGCCAATACCCGGGACTAGCGGGAAAATGGGCCGGGGAGCTGTTTTTT.

The chain uses TRBV9 and TRBJ2-1; D unresolved. Germline V CDR1 and CDR2: SGDLS, YYNGEE. The length of the CDR3 is 15 residues. Trimming left V 0 bases short and J 14 bases short, with 21 bases between. The DNA of the CDR3 is TGTGCCAGCAGCGTAGTAGCAACCCCTGAAAGCGAGGAGTTCTTC. Protein sequence: CASSVVATPESEEFF.

The chain has TRBV10-3 and TRBJ1-2; 12 bases map to TRBD1. The V gene end was trimmed by 6 bases and the J gene end by 8 bases; junction bases not matched to a gene: 7. The CDR3 spans 14 residues. Germline V gene lookup returns CDR1 ENHRY and CDR2 SYGVKD. Here the CDR3 reads CAIRGDRGRGGYTF. The CDR3, as DNA: TGTGCCATCAGGGGGGACAGGGGGCGAGGCGGCTACACCTTC.

This rearrangement joins TRBV7-9 to TRBJ2-1; 9 bases align to TRBD1. Looked up from germline, CDR1 is SEHNR and CDR2 is FQNEAQ (reference sequence). V shed 5 bases and J 5 bases; nucleotides not matched to a gene: 10. The CDR3 runs 16 residues. In DNA, the CDR3 is TGTGCCAGCAGCCCCAGCGGACAGGGGCACAACAATGAGCAGTTCTTC. Amino acid sequence: CASSPSGQGHNNEQFF. The variable domain in full, with the rest retrieved from reference TRBV7-9 and TRBJ2-1, is DTGVSQNPRHKITKRGQNVTFRCDPISEHNRLYWYRQTLGQGPEFLTYFQNEAQLEKSRLLSDRFSAERPKGSFSTLEIQRTEQGDSAMYLCASSPSGQGHNNEQFFGPGTRLTVL.

J is TRBJ2-2 and V is TRBV20-1; D gene uncertain. In germline, CDR1 is DFQATT, CDR2 SNEGSKA (reference sequence). There are 11 residues in the CDR3. V was cut by 7 bases and J by 5 bases, with 8 bases left in between. CDR3 protein: CSGSRTGELFF. In DNA, the CDR3 is TGCAGTGGCTCGAGGACCGGGGAGCTGTTTTTT.

V is TRBV10-3 and J is TRBJ2-3; TRBD2 matches at 11 bases. The V segment lost 5 bases and the J segment 5 bases; nucleotides outside the gene matches: 9. The V gene's germline CDR1 is ENHRY and CDR2 SYGVKD. This CDR3 region has 16 residues. The CDR3: CAISPRSGRGGDTQYF. The CDR3 DNA follows: TGTGCCATCAGTCCTCGTAGCGGGAGGGGGGGAGATACGCAGTATTTT.

This rearrangement joins TRBV2 to TRBJ2-7; TRBD1 might be the D (5 bases). The V gene's germline CDR1 is SNHLY and CDR2 FYNNEI. Trimming took off 7 bases at V and 2 bases at J, with 12 bases between the two ends. CDR3 length equals 13 residues. The CDR3 is CASMRQPTYEQYF. CDR3 sequence (DNA): TGTGCCAGCATGAGACAGCCCACCTACGAGCAGTACTTC.

The chain links TRBV9 to TRBJ2-1; 9 bases align to TRBD2. The length of the CDR3 is 16 residues. V lost 0 bases, J lost 2 bases, and 3 bases stayed unmatched. CDR1 SGDLS and CDR2 YYNGEE come from the germline V gene. CDR3 loop: CASSVAGGRAYNEQFF. Written as DNA, the CDR3 is TGTGCCAGCAGCGTAGCTGGCGGGAGGGCCTACAATGAGCAGTTCTTC. Looking up the rest from reference TRBV9 and TRBJ2-1 gives the full variable domain: DSGVTQTPKHLITATGQRVTLRCSPRSGDLSVYWYQQSLDQGLQFLIQYYNGEERAKGNILERFSAQQFPDLHSELNLSSLELGDSALYFCASSVAGGRAYNEQFFGPGTRLTVL.

V and J are TRBV5-1 and TRBJ2-4; perhaps TRBD1 as D (6 bases). The length of the CDR3 is 16 residues. V was cut by 4 bases and J by 0 bases, with 14 bases left in between. The V gene's germline CDR1 is SGHRS and CDR2 YFSETQ. In DNA form, the CDR3 reads TGCGCCAGCAGCGCGGACAGTTCGTTAGCCAAAAACATTCAGTACTTC. Translation gives CASSADSSLAKNIQYF.

The chain employs TRBV7-6 and TRBJ2-1; tentatively, D is TRBD1 (6 bases). Trimming pared 3 bases from V and 3 bases from J, leaving 18 bases between. This CDR3 comprises 17 residues. Germline V gives CDR1 SGHVS, CDR2 FNYEAQ. CDR3 coding DNA: TGTGCCAGCAGCTTCCACCAGCCAGGGGCTGGCTACAATGAGCAGTTCTTC. Translating gives CASSFHQPGAGYNEQFF.

The V call is TRBV19, the J call TRBJ1-5; the match to TRBD1 covers 7 bases. This CDR3 is built from 16 residues. V lost 7 bases to trimming and J lost 1 base; unmatched junction nucleotides: 10. CDR1 LNHDA and CDR2 SQIVND come from the germline V gene (reference sequence). The CDR3 region has the DNA TGTGCCAGTATTAGGGGCCGGGACAGCAGCAATCAGCCCCAGCATTTT. Its translation: CASIRGRDSSNQPQHF.

The chain links TRBV7-2 to TRBJ2-1; 8 nucleotides line up with TRBD2. Germline CDR1 is SGHTA and CDR2 is FQGNSA. The length of the CDR3 is 13 residues. The trim removed 5 bases at V and 13 bases at J, leaving 10 bases unmatched. CDR3 nucleotides: TGTGCCAGCAGCCTCCTTAGCGGGATTAATCAGTTCTTC. It encodes CASSLLSGINQFF.